The clone carrying this TCR beta chain has just a few counts. No antigen is known for it. This specimen belongs to a study of early T cells in non-severe SARS-CoV-2 infection. The wider study: Sequenced bulk RNA came from whole blood that was unsorted, and chains were unpaired.

Overall study results and limits: Matching with VDJdb favored anti-spike CD8 responses (missing private and CD4 specificities).

Unique molecular identifiers tagged individual cDNA molecules. From the 5' RACE reads, TCRdb called clonotypes with MiXCR, one entry per CDR3 protein. In the table there are around 64,000 distinct CDR3 sequences, roughly 10% of which are singletons. This CDR3 has 13 amino acids. Deletions cut 6 bases from V and 3 bases from J, with 11 bases between. Germline V CDR1 and CDR2: MNHNY, SVGAGI (reference sequence). The sample consisted of whole blood. The source is an adult who was a healthcare worker with PCR-confirmed SARS-CoV-2 infection or an uninfected control (not recorded which). The rearrangement links TRBV6-6 to TRBJ1-1; D may be TRBD1 (6 bases). CDR3 sequence: CASSQTGYTEAFF. The CDR3 nucleotides are TGTGCCAGCAGCCAAACAGGGTACACTGAAGCTTTCTTT.